The 5 T cell receptor beta chains presented below share a single source sample, sequenced in a study of Ad26.COV2.S vaccination and SARS-CoV-2 variants. Clones were read by immunoSEQ multiplex PCR, and TCRdb kept only the in-frame ones, dropping some. This table holds 410,000 or so clones, approximately 90% found once. Treatment described: approximately 18 received Ad26.COV2.S at low or high dose, single or two shots; 5 received placebo; per-sample allocation not given. The samples were gathered on day 63 after the first injection of vaccine or placebo. Source: peripheral blood, taken in a trial of Ad26.COV2.S vaccine versus placebo. Every receptor here comes from a person aged 18-65 years who received the Ad26.COV2.S COVID-19 vaccine or a placebo.

J is TRBJ1-1 and V is TRBV7-9; D call uncertain. Germline lookup yields CDR1 SEHNR and CDR2 FQNEAQ (reference sequence). The V end was cut by 0 bases, the J end by 2 bases, with 13 bases between. The CDR3 sequence is 16 residues long. The CDR3 is CASSLAPGRGNTEAFF. The CDR3, as DNA: TGTGCCAGCAGCTTAGCCCCCGGACGGGGAAACACTGAAGCTTTCTTT.

The chain combines TRBV2 with TRBJ1-3; 7 bases match TRBD1. Germline V gives CDR1 SNHLY, CDR2 FYNNEI. There are 14 residues in the CDR3. After removal of 8 bases from V and 3 bases from J, the junction contained 7 bases not matched to a gene. The CDR3 DNA follows: TGTGCCAGCGGGGGACAGATCCTTGGAAACACCATATATTTT. Protein product: CASGGQILGNTIYF.

This chain links TRBV23-1 with TRBJ1-3; the D is unclear. TRBV23-1 is filed as an ORF, its function uncertain. CDR3 length: 13 residues. V was cut by 8 bases and J by 3 bases, with 11 bases left in between. The CDR3 is CASGPIVGNTIYF. In nucleotides, the CDR3 is TGCGCCAGCGGTCCCATTGTTGGAAACACCATATATTTT.

The J gene is TRBJ2-1, the V gene TRBV29-1; D assignment may be TRBD1 or TRBD2 (5 bases each). The CDR3 has 14 residues. Germline assignment: CDR1 SQVTM and CDR2 ANQGSEA. Trimming stripped 1 base from V and 5 bases from J, with 12 bases between. The DNA of the CDR3 is TGCAGCGTTGAAGGGGGGTTAAGGGACAATGAGCAGTTCTTC. Translating gives CSVEGGLRDNEQFF.

The chain joins TRBV6-4 to TRBJ2-3, with TRBD2 matching 11 bases. CDR1 MRHNA and CDR2 SNTAGT come from the germline V gene. V lost 8 bases, J lost 0 bases, and 10 bases stayed unmatched. CDR3 size: 17 residues. The CDR3 region has the DNA TGTGCCAGCCCTGCGTCTAGCGGGGGGACTAGCACAGATACGCAGTATTTT. It encodes CASPASSGGTSTDTQYF.